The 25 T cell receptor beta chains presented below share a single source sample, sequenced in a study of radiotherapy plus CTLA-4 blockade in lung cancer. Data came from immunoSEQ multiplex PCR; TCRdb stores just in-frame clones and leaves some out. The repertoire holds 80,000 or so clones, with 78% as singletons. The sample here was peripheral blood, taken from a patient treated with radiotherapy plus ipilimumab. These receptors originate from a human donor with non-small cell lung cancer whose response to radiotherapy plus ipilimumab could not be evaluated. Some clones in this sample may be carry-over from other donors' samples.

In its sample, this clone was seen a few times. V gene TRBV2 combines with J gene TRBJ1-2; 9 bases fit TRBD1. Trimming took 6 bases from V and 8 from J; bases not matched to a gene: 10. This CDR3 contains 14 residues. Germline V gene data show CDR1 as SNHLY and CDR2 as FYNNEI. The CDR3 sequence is CASSGDRAVRGYTF. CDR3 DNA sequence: TGTGCCAGCAGCGGGGACAGGGCGGTACGGGGCTACACCTTC.

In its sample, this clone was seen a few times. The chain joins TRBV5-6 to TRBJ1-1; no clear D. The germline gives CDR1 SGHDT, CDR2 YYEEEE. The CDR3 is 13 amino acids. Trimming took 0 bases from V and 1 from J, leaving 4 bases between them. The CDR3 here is CASSLGGNTEAFF. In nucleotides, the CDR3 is TGTGCCAGCAGCTTGGGCGGGAACACTGAAGCTTTCTTT.

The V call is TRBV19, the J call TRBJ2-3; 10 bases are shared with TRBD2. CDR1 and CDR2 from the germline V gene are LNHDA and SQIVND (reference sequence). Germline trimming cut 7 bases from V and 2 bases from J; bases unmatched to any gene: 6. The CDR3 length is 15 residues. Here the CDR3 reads CASKLAGAYTDTQYF. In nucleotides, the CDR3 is TGTGCCAGTAAGCTAGCGGGGGCTTACACAGATACGCAGTATTTT.

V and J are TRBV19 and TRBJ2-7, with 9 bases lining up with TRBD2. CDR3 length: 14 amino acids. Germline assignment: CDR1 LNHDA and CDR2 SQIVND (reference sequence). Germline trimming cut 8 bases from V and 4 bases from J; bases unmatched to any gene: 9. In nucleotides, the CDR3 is TGTGCCAGTGCAAAGGGACTAGCCACGTACGAGCAGTACTTC. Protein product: CASAKGLATYEQYF.

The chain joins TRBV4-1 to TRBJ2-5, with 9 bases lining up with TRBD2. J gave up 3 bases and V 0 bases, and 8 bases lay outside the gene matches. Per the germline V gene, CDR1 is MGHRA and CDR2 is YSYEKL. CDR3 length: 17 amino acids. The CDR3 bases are TGCGCCAGCAGCCAAGACGGGGGCGGGGGGGCCAAAGAGACCCAGTACTTC. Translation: CASSQDGGGGAKETQYF.

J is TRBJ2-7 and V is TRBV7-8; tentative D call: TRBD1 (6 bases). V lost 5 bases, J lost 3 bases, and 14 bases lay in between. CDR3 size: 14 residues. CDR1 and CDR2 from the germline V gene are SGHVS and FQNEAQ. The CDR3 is CASSPRQAGYEQYF. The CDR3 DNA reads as TGTGCCAGCAGCCCCCGACAGGCTGGCTACGAGCAGTACTTC.

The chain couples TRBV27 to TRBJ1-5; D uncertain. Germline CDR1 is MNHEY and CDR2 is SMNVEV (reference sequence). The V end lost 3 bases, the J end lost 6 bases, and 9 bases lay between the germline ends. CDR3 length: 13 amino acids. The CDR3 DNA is TGTGCCAGCAGTTTGGTAGGGAGTCAGCCCCAGCATTTT. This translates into CASSLVGSQPQHF.

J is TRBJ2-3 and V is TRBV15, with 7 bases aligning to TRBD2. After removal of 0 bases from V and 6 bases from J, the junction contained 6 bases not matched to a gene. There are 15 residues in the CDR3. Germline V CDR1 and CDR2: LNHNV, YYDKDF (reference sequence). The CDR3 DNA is TGTGCCACCAGCAGAGAAGTCGGGGGGTTGGATACGCAGTATTTT. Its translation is CATSREVGGLDTQYF.

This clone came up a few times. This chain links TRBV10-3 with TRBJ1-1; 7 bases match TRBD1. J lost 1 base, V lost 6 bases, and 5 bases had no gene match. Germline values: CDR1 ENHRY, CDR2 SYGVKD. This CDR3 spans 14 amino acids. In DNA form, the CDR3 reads TGTGCCATCAGGGGGGGACAGCAGAACACTGAAGCTTTCTTT. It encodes CAIRGGQQNTEAFF.

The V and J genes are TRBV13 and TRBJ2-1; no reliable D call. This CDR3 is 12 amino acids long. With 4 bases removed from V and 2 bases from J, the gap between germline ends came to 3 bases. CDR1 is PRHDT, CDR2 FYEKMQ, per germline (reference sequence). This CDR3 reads CASSSAYNEQFF. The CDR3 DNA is TGTGCCAGCAGCTCCGCCTACAATGAGCAGTTCTTC.

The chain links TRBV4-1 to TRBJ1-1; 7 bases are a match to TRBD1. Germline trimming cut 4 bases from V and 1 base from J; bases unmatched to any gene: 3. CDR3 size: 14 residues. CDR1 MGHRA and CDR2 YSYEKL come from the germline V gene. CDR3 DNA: TGCGCCAGCAGCCTGACAGGGTGGAACACTGAAGCTTTCTTT. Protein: CASSLTGWNTEAFF.

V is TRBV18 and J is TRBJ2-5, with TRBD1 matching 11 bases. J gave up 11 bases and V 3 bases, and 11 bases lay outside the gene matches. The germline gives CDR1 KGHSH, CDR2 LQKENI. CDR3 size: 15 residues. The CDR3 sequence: CASSPLGQGAQEQYF. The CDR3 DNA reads TGTGCCAGCTCACCCTTAGGACAGGGGGCTCAAGAGCAGTACTTC.

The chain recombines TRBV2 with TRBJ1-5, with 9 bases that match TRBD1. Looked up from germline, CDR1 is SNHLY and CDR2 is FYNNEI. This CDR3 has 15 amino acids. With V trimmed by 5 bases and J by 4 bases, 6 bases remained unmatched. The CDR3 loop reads CASSSDRGINQPQHF. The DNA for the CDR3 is TGTGCCAGCAGTTCGGACAGGGGCATTAATCAGCCCCAGCATTTT.

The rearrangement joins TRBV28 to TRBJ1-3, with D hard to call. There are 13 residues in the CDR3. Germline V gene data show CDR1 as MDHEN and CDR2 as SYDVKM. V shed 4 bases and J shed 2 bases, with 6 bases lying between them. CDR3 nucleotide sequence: TGTGCCAGCAGTTACGGGACTGGAAACACCATATATTTT. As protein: CASSYGTGNTIYF.

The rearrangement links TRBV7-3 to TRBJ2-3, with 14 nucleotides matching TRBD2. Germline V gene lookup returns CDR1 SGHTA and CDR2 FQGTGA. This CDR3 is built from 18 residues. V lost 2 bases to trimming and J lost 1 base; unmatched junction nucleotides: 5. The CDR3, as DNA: TGTGCCAGCAGCTTATTCGGACTAGCGGGGGGCCGCACAGATACGCAGTATTTT. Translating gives CASSLFGLAGGRTDTQYF.

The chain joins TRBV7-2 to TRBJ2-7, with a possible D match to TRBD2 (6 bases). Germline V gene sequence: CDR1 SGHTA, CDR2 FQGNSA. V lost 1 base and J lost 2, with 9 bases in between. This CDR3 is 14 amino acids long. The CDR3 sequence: CASSLGSGPYEQYF. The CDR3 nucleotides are TGTGCCAGCAGCTTAGGTAGCGGTCCCTACGAGCAGTACTTC.

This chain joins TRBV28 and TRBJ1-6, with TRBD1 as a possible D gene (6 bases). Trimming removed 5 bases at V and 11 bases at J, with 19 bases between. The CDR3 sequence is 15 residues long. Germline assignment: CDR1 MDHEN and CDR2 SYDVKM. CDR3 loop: CASSPERGARTPLHF. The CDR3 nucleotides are TGTGCCAGCAGTCCCGAACGGGGGGCGAGGACACCCCTCCACTTT.

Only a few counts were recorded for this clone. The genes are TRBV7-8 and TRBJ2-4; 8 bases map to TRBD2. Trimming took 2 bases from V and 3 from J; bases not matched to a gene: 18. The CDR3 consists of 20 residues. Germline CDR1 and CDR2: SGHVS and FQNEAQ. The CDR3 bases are TGTGCCAGCAGCTTAAGAGTCGGGGGGGCCGGACTGGATGGCAAAAACATTCAGTACTTC. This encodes CASSLRVGGAGLDGKNIQYF.

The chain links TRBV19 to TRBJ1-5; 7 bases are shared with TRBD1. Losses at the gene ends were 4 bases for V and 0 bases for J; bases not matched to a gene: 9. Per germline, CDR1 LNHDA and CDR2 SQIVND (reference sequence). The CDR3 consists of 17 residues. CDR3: CASSKKGTANSNQPQHF. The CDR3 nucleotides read TGTGCCAGTAGTAAGAAGGGGACAGCGAATAGCAATCAGCCCCAGCATTTT.

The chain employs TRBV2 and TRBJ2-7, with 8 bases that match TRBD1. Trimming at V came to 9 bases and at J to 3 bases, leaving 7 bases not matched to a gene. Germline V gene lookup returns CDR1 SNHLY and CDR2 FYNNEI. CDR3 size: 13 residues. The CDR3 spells CASAGQAGYEQYF. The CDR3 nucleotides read TGTGCCAGTGCGGGACAGGCGGGCTACGAGCAGTACTTC. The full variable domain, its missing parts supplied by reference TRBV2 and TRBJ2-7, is EPEVTQTPSHQVTQMGQEVILRCVPISNHLYFYWYRQILGQKVEFLVSFYNNEISEKSEIFDDQFSVERPDGSNFTLKIRSTKLEDSAMYFCASAGQAGYEQYFGPGTRLTVT.

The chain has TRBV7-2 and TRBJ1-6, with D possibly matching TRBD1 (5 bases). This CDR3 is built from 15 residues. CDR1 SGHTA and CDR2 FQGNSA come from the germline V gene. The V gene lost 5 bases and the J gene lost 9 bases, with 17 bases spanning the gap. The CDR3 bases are TGTGCCAGCAGCAAGCCTGACAGTTTCGGTTCACCCCTCCACTTT. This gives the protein CASSKPDSFGSPLHF.

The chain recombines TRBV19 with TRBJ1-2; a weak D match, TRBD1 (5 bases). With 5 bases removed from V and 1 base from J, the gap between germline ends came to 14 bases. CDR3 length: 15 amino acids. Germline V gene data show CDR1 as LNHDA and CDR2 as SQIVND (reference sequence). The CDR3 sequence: CASSAPRANNYGYTF. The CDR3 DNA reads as TGTGCCAGTAGTGCGCCCAGGGCGAATAACTATGGCTACACCTTC.

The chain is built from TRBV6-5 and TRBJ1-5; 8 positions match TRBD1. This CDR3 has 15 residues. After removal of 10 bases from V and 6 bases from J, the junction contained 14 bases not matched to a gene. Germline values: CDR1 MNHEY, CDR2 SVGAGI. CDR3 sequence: CATVPPQGAGQPQHF. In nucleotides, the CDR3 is TGTGCCACCGTCCCCCCGCAGGGGGCAGGTCAGCCCCAGCATTTT.

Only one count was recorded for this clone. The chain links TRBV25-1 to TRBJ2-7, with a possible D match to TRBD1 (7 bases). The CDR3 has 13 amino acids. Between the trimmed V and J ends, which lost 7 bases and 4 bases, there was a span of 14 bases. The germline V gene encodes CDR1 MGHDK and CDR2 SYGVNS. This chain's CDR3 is CASTPGGLYEQYF. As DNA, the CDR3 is TGTGCCAGCACCCCAGGGGGGCTATACGAGCAGTACTTC.

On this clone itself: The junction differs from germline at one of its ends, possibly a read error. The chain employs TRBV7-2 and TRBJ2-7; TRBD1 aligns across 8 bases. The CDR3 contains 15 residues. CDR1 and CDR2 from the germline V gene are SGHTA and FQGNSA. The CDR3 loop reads CASSPDVGQGGEQYF. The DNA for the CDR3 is TGCGCCAGCAGCCCCGACGTCGGACAGGGTGGCGAGCAGTACTTC.